A single sample gave rise to the 17 T cell receptor beta chains below, sequenced in a study of T cell responses to AZD1222 COVID-19 vaccine. The protocol was immunoSEQ multiplex PCR, while the TCRdb copy is restricted to in-frame clones and leaves out a portion. The sample carries 60,000 to 70,000 clones, 65% to 90% recorded once. Material: peripheral blood, obtained on day 0 of AZD1222 vaccination. Receptors originate from an adult in good health.

The rearrangement joins TRBV6-1 to TRBJ2-5, with D unclear. CDR3 length: 15 residues. Germline V gene lookup returns CDR1 MNHNS and CDR2 SASEGT. Between the trimmed V and J ends, which lost 1 base and 5 bases, there was a span of 14 bases. This chain's CDR3 is CASSEEWWPYETQYF. Here the CDR3 DNA reads TGTGCCAGCAGTGAAGAGTGGTGGCCCTACGAGACCCAGTACTTC.

The rearrangement uses TRBV11-2 and TRBJ2-2; D might be TRBD1 or TRBD2, each matching 5 bases. CDR1 SGHAT and CDR2 FQNNGV come from the germline V gene. CDR3 length: 15 amino acids. V was cut by 3 bases and J by 3 bases, with 11 bases left in between. The CDR3 DNA reads TGTGCCAGCAGCTTTAGGGACCCCTACACCGGGGAGCTGTTTTTT. This sequence encodes CASSFRDPYTGELFF.

The rearrangement uses TRBV9 and TRBJ2-1, with TRBD2 identical over 8 bases. Trimming took 0 bases from V and 2 from J; bases not matched to a gene: 4. The CDR3 consists of 16 residues. From germline, CDR1 is SGDLS and CDR2 YYNGEE. The CDR3 DNA follows: TGTGCCAGCAGCGTAGCTAAGCGGGGGCCCTACAATGAGCAGTTCTTC. Encoded protein: CASSVAKRGPYNEQFF.

The J gene is TRBJ1-5, the V gene TRBV27, with TRBD1 as a possible D gene (5 bases). The CDR3 has 15 residues. The germline gives CDR1 MNHEY, CDR2 SMNVEV (reference sequence). Trimming took 8 bases from V and 6 from J, leaving 20 bases between them. The CDR3 loop is CASGISGGMGQPQHF. The CDR3 coding sequence is TGTGCCAGCGGCATCTCGGGGGGGATGGGTCAGCCCCAGCATTTT.

This chain connects TRBV5-4 to TRBJ2-2; 8 nucleotides agree with TRBD1. The CDR3 is made up of 15 amino acids. Trimming cost V 3 bases and J 7 bases; bases outside gene matches: 8. Germline V gene data show CDR1 as SGHNT and CDR2 as YYREEE (reference sequence). CDR3 in amino acids: CASSSPGQAGGELFF. For the CDR3, the DNA is TGTGCCAGCAGCTCACCGGGACAGGCGGGCGGGGAGCTGTTTTTT.

This chain joins TRBV30 and TRBJ1-2; D is perhaps TRBD1 (6 bases). In germline, CDR1 is GTSNPN, CDR2 SVGIG (reference sequence). This CDR3 has 17 residues. The V and J ends lost 3 bases and 5 bases respectively, with 25 bases between them. The CDR3 DNA follows: TGTGCCTGGAGCGGAGGGAACAGGGAAGTTTCGGGTTATGGCTACACCTTC. Amino acid sequence: CAWSGGNREVSGYGYTF.

The V call is TRBV10-3, the J call TRBJ1-1; D gene ambiguous. From germline, CDR1 is ENHRY and CDR2 SYGVKD. This CDR3 has 15 residues. The ends were cut back, 4 bases at V and 0 bases at J, with 12 bases in the middle. The CDR3 DNA is TGTGCCATCAGTGGAGCGGGGTTCATGAACACTGAAGCTTTCTTT. It specifies CAISGAGFMNTEAFF.

The CDR3 coding sequence is TGTGCCAGTGATATGACAGGTTTGAACACTGAAGCTTTCTTT. It is translated as CASDMTGLNTEAFF. The V gene is TRBV19, the J gene TRBJ1-1, with D possibly TRBD1 on 6 matching bases. Germline values: CDR1 LNHDA, CDR2 SQIVND (reference sequence). The germline V and J ends were trimmed by 8 bases and 0 bases, with 13 bases remaining between them. CDR3 length equals 14 residues.

This clone was detected only a few times. The chain has TRBV7-2 and TRBJ2-2; possibly TRBD2 for D (5 bases). V was pared by 5 bases and J by 3 bases, with 19 bases between. Germline lookup yields CDR1 SGHTA and CDR2 FQGNSA. The CDR3 covers 17 residues. The CDR3 loop reads CASSLHVRALDTGELFF. CDR3 nucleotide sequence: TGTGCCAGCAGCCTCCATGTGCGGGCTTTGGACACCGGGGAGCTGTTTTTT.

This chain connects TRBV4-1 to TRBJ2-2, with 7 bases matching TRBD1. Per germline, CDR1 MGHRA and CDR2 YSYEKL. The CDR3 has 17 amino acids. V lost 1 base to trimming and J lost 0 bases; unmatched junction nucleotides: 5. CDR3 loop: CASSQVGQGANTGELFF. CDR3 sequence (DNA): TGCGCCAGCAGCCAAGTAGGGCAGGGGGCGAACACCGGGGAGCTGTTTTTT.

The chain is built from TRBV19 and TRBJ1-1; possible D gene TRBD1, 5 bases. V was trimmed by 7 bases and J by 4 bases, leaving 16 bases between them. The germline V gene has CDR1 LNHDA and CDR2 SQIVND (reference sequence). The length of the CDR3 is 14 residues. As DNA, the CDR3 is TGTGCCAGTACCCCCCTGGGGCGGGGCACTGAAGCTTTCTTT. Its protein is CASTPLGRGTEAFF. Full variable domain (rest looked up from reference TRBV19 and TRBJ1-1): DGGITQSPKYLFRKEGQNVTLSCEQNLNHDAMYWYRQDPGQGLRLIYYSQIVNDFQKGDIAEGYSVSREKKESFPLTVTSAQKNPTAFYLCASTPLGRGTEAFFGQGTRLTVV.

The chain uses TRBV10-2 and TRBJ1-2; D uncertain. The CDR3 runs 13 residues. In germline, CDR1 is WSHSY, CDR2 SAAADI. Trimming took off 4 bases at V and 5 bases at J, with 11 bases between the two ends. The CDR3 is CASSGSVPYGYTF. The CDR3 DNA reads TGCGCCAGCAGTGGATCGGTACCTTATGGCTACACCTTC.

The DNA of the CDR3 is TGTGCCAGCAGTACTACCTTAGGTCGCCAAGAGACCCAGTACTTC. It codes for CASSTTLGRQETQYF. The chain links TRBV28 to TRBJ2-5; D remains ambiguous. This CDR3 comprises 15 residues. Germline V gene sequence: CDR1 MDHEN, CDR2 SYDVKM. Trimming removed 5 bases from V and 1 base from J, with 14 bases in between.

The chain recombines TRBV5-1 with TRBJ2-1; TRBD1 matches 8 bases. The germline gives CDR1 SGHRS, CDR2 YFSETQ. With V trimmed by 4 bases and J by 1 base, 22 bases remained unmatched. This CDR3 spans 21 amino acids. CDR3 DNA sequence: TGCGCCAGCAGCCGTCCCGGGACAGGAACGGGTTTTTTTTCTTCCTACAATGAGCAGTTCTTC. Its protein product is CASSRPGTGTGFFSSYNEQFF.

CDR3: CASSRDRVTKNIQYF. The CDR3, as DNA: TGCGCCAGCAGTCGGGACAGGGTGACCAAAAACATTCAGTACTTC. The J gene is TRBJ2-4, the V gene TRBV23-1, with 9 bases matching TRBD1. TRBV23-1 is sorted into the ORF group, with uncertain function. The V and J ends lost 4 bases and 2 bases, in that order; junction bases with no gene match: 3. The CDR3 loop spans 15 amino acids.

The chain employs TRBV7-3 and TRBJ2-3; D not certain. Per the germline V gene, CDR1 is SGHTA and CDR2 is FQGTGA. Trimming pared 6 bases from V and 2 bases from J, leaving 9 bases between. The CDR3 is 13 residues long. Here the CDR3 DNA reads TGTGCCAGCAGTCGCATACCCACAGATACGCAGTATTTT. Amino acid sequence: CASSRIPTDTQYF.

The CDR3 DNA reads TGTGCCAGCAGCTCATCCGGGACGCGTCAAGAGACCCAGTACTTC. Its translation: CASSSSGTRQETQYF. The chain uses TRBV7-2 and TRBJ2-5; D is perhaps TRBD1 or TRBD2 (5 bases each). V was shortened by 4 bases and J by 2 bases, with 14 bases between the two germline ends. Looked up from germline, CDR1 is SGHTA and CDR2 is FQGNSA. This CDR3 is built from 15 residues.